This TCR beta chain was sequenced during a study of control samples from healthy donors and cancer patients. Clones were sequenced by immunoSEQ multiplex PCR, and TCRdb holds only the in-frame ones, with some missing. The sample yields about 250,000 clones, around 79% seen once. The ends were cut back, 0 bases at V and 0 bases at J, with 9 bases in the middle. Germline assignment: CDR1 SGHRS and CDR2 YFSETQ. This CDR3 contains 15 residues. Material for sequencing was PBMCs. The sequence derives from a woman aged 55-69 years with lung cancer. The rearrangement links TRBV5-1 to TRBJ1-2; tentatively, D is TRBD1 (5 bases). CDR3: CASSLAAGTNYGYTF. The CDR3 region has the DNA TGCGCCAGCAGCTTGGCCGCAGGGACTAACTATGGCTACACCTTC.